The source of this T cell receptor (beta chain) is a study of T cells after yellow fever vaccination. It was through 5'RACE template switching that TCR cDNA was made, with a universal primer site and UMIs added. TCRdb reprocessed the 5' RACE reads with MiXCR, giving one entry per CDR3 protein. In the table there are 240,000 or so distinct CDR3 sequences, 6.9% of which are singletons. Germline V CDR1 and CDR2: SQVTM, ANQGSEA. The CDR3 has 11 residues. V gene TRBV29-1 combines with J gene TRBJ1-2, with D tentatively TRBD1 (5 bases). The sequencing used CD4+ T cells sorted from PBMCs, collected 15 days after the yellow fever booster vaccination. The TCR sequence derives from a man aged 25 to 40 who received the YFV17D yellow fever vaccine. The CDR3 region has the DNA TGCACCGTAGACAGAAGCGATGGCTACACCTTC. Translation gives CTVDRSDGYTF.